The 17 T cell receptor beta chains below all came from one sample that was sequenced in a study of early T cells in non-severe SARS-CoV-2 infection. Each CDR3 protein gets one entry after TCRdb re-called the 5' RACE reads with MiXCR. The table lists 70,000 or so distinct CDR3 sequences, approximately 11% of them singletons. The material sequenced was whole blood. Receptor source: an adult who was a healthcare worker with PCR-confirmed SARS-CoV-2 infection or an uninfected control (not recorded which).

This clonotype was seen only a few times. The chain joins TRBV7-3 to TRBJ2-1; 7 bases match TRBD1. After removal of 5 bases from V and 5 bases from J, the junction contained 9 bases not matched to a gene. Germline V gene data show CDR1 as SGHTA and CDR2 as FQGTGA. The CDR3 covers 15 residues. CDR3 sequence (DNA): TGTGCCAGCAGCCGACAGGGCCCCGGGGACAATGAGCAGTTCTTC. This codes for CASSRQGPGDNEQFF. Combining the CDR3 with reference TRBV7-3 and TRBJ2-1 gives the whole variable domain GAGVSQTPSNKVTEKGKYVELRCDPISGHTALYWYRQSLGQGPEFLIYFQGTGAADDSGLPNDRFFAVRPEGSVSTLKIQRTERGDSAVYLCASSRQGPGDNEQFFGPGTRLTVL.

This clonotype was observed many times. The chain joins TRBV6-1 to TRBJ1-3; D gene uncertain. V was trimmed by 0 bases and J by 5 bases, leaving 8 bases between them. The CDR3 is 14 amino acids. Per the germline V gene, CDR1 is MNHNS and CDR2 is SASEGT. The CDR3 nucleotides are TGTGCCAGCAGTGAAGCGGGCACCAGAAACACCATATATTTT. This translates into CASSEAGTRNTIYF.

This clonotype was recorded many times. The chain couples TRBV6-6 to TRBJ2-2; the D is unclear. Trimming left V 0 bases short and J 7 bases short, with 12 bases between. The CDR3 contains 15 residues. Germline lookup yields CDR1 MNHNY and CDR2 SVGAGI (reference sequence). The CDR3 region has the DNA TGTGCCAGCAGTTACTCCCGAGACTCCCACGGGGAGCTGTTTTTT. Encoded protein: CASSYSRDSHGELFF.

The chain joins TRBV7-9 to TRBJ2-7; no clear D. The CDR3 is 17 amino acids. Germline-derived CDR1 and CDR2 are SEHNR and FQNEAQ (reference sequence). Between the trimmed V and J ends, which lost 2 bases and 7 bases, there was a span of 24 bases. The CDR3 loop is CASSLHPAVSPRAEQYF. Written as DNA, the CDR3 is TGTGCCAGCAGCTTACACCCGGCGGTATCCCCGCGAGCGGAGCAGTACTTC.

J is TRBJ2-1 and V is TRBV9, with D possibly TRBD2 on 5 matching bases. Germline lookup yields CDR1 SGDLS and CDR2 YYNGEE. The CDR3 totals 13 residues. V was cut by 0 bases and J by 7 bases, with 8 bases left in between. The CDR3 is CASSVAGSNEQFF. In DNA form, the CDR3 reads TGTGCCAGCAGCGTAGCTGGGAGTAATGAGCAGTTCTTC. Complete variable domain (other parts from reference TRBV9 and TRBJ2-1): DSGVTQTPKHLITATGQRVTLRCSPRSGDLSVYWYQQSLDQGLQFLIQYYNGEERAKGNILERFSAQQFPDLHSELNLSSLELGDSALYFCASSVAGSNEQFFGPGTRLTVL.

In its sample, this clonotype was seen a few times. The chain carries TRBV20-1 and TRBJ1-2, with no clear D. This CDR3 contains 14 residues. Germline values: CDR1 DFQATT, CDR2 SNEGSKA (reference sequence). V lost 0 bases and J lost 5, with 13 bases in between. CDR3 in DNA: TGCAGTGCTAGAGATCGCAGAGCCCTTTATGGCTACACCTTC. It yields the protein CSARDRRALYGYTF.

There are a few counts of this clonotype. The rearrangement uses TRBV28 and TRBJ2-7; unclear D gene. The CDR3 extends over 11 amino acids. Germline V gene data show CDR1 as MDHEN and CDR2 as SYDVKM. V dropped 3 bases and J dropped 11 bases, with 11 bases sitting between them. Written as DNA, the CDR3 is TGTGCCAGCAGTTTTCCGGGCTACAAGTACTTC. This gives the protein CASSFPGYKYF.

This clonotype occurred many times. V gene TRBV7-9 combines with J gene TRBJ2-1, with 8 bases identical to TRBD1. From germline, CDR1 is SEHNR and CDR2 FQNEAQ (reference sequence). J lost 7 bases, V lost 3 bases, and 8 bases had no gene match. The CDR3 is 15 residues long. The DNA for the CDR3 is TGTGCCAGCAGCTTTTCACAGGGGGTAAGGAATGAGCAGTTCTTC. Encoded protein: CASSFSQGVRNEQFF.

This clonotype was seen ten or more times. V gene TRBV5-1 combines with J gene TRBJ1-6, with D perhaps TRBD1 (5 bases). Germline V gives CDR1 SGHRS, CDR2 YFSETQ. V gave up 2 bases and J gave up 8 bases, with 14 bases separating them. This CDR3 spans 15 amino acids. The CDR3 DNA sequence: TGCGCCAGCAGCTTAGGGCTCAGGGAGGATTCACCCCTCCACTTT. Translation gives CASSLGLREDSPLHF.

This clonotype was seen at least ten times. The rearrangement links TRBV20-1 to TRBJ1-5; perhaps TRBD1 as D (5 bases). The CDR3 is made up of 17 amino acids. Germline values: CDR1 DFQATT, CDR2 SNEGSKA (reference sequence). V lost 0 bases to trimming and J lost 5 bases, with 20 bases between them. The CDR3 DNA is TGCAGTGCTAGAGAGGTTTCGGCCCCGAGGGGCGATCAGCCCCAGCATTTT. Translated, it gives CSAREVSAPRGDQPQHF.

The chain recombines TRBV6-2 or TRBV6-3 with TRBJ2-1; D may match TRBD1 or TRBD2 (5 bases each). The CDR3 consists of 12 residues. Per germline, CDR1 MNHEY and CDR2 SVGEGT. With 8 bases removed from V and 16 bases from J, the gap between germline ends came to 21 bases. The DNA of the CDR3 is TGTGCCAGCGGGGACCGACAGCTTTCCCGCTTCTTC. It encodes CASGDRQLSRFF.

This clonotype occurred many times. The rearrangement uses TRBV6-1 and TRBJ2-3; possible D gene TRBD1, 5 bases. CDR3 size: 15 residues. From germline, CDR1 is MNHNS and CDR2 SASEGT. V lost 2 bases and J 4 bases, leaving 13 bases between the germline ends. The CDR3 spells CASSEMGRASDTQYF. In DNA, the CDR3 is TGTGCCAGCAGTGAAATGGGCAGGGCCTCAGATACGCAGTATTTT.

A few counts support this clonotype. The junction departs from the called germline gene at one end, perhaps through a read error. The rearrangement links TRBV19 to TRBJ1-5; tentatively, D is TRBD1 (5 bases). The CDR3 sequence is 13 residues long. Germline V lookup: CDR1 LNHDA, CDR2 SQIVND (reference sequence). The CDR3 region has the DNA TGTGCCAATAGTCCCAGGGGCAATCAGCCCCAGCATTTT. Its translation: CANSPRGNQPQHF.

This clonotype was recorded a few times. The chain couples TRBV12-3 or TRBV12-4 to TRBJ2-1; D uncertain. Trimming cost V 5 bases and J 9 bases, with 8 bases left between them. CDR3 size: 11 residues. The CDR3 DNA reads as TGTGCCAGCAGTCCGAGAGTTGAGCAGTTCTTC. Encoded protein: CASSPRVEQFF.

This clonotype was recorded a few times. The chain's CDR3 is CASSTGTTYYEQYF. CDR3 DNA: TGTGCCAGCTCGACCGGGACTACGTACTACGAGCAGTACTTC. The V call is TRBV28, the J call TRBJ2-7, with 7 bases lining up with TRBD2. Trimming took 8 bases from V and 3 from J; bases not matched to a gene: 10. CDR1 MDHEN and CDR2 SYDVKM come from the germline V gene. This CDR3 contains 14 residues.

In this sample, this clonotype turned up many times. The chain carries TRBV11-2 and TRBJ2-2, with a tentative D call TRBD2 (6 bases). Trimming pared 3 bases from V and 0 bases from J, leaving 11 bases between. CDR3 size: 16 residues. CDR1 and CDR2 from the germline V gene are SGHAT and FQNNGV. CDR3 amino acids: CASSFIAGTNTGELFF. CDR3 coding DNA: TGTGCCAGCAGCTTTATTGCGGGAACGAACACCGGGGAGCTGTTTTTT. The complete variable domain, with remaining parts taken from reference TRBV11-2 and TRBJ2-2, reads EAGVAQSPRYKIIEKRQSVAFWCNPISGHATLYWYQQILGQGPKLLIQFQNNGVVDDSQLPKDRFSAERLKGVDSTLKIQPAKLEDSAVYLCASSFIAGTNTGELFFGEGSRLTVL.

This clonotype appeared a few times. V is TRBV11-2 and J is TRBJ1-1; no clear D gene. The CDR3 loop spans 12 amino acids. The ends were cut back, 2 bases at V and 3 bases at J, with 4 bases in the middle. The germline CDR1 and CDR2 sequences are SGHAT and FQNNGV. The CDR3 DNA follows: TGTGCCAGCAGCTTAACTTACACTGAAGCTTTCTTT. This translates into CASSLTYTEAFF.